A selection of T cell receptor beta chains follows, all from one sample in a study of T-cell reconstitution after alpha-beta-depleted transplantation in children. TCRdb reprocessed the PCR reads via MiXCR and lists one record per CDR3 protein. The table records more than 300,000 distinct CDR3 sequences, about 17% of them present only once. The sample was PBMCs, mostly from graft donor cells, taken 360 days after TCRalphabeta/CD19-depleted stem cell transplant. The source is a male patient aged 2 to 9 who had a stem cell transplant for acute lymphoblastic leukemia, so the T cells may come from the graft donor. CDR3s include the opening cysteine and the closing phenylalanine or tryptophan. Each record gives: J gene, V gene, clone size, D gene, CDR3 protein, CDR3 DNA. A D gene is named only where the DNA matches it firmly. The size of a clone is reported for some rows only, either as once, few or many, or as a class for expanded clones.

TRBJ2-5,TRBV20-1,.,.,CSARGKDSLLVETQYF,TGCAGTGCTAGAGGGAAGGACAGCCTACTAGTAGAGACCCAGTACTTC
TRBJ2-3,TRBV4-1,few,TRBD1,CASRRDRGSTDTQYF,TGCGCCAGCAGGCGGGACAGGGGAAGCACAGATACGCAGTATTTT
TRBJ1-4,TRBV5-6,few,.,CASSLEPADEKLFF,TGTGCCAGCAGCTTGGAACCGGCAGATGAAAAACTGTTTTTT
TRBJ1-2,TRBV12-3/TRBV12-4,many,TRBD1,CASSMGTAYGYTF,TGTGCCAGCAGTATGGGGACAGCCTATGGCTACACCTTC
TRBJ2-5,TRBV4-3,few,.,CASSQLRGEETQYF,TGCGCCAGCAGCCAATTAAGGGGAGAAGAGACCCAGTACTTC
TRBJ2-7,TRBV9,.,TRBD1,CASSVVRGPSYEQYF,TGTGCCAGCAGCGTAGTGAGGGGGCCTTCCTACGAGCAGTACTTC
TRBJ2-1,TRBV19,.,TRBD1,CASRDRASNEQFF,TGTGCCAGCAGGGACAGGGCCTCCAATGAGCAGTTCTTC
TRBJ1-4,TRBV12-3/TRBV12-4,.,TRBD1,CASSLTGAYEKLFF,TGTGCCAGCAGCTTGACAGGGGCCTATGAAAAACTGTTTTTT
TRBJ1-2,TRBV20-1,few,.,CSARDDRDYGYTF,TGCAGTGCTAGAGATGACCGCGACTATGGCTACACCTTC
TRBJ2-7,TRBV5-1,few,TRBD2,CASSLEGLAYEQYF,TGCGCCAGCAGCTTGGAGGGACTAGCATACGAGCAGTACTTC
TRBJ2-5,TRBV11-2,.,.,CASSLWRGELQETQYF,TGTGCCAGCAGCTTATGGCGAGGGGAGCTTCAAGAGACCCAGTACTTC
TRBJ2-1,TRBV6-1,few,TRBD1,CASRRDRDYNEQFF,TGTGCCAGCAGGAGGGACAGGGACTACAATGAGCAGTTCTTC
TRBJ2-7,TRBV12-3/TRBV12-4,few,.,CASSNSSSYEQYF,TGTGCCAGCAGTAATTCCAGCTCCTACGAGCAGTACTTC
TRBJ1-2,TRBV30,few,.,CAWSRAGYSYGYTF,TGTGCCTGGAGTCGAGCAGGGTATAGTTATGGCTACACCTTC
TRBJ2-5,TRBV10-3,.,.,CAISRQRGYQETQYF,TGTGCCATCAGTAGACAGAGAGGTTACCAAGAGACCCAGTACTTC
TRBJ1-3,TRBV5-4,.,.,CASSSGRPSGNTIYF,TGTGCCAGCAGCAGCGGACGGCCCTCTGGAAACACCATATATTTT
TRBJ2-7,TRBV5-1,.,TRBD2,CASSNLSAGEISYEQYF,TGCGCCAGCAGCAACCTCTCAGCGGGAGAAATCTCCTACGAGCAGTACTTC
TRBJ2-5,TRBV20-1,.,TRBD2,CSADRTSDSTEETQYF,TGCAGTGCCGATCGGACTAGCGACTCTACCGAAGAGACCCAGTACTTC
TRBJ2-1,TRBV11-2,few,.,CASSGLVSNEQFF,TGTGCCAGCAGCGGGCTAGTAAGCAATGAGCAGTTCTTC
TRBJ2-3,TRBV30,.,TRBD2,CAWTAGLAGSDTQYF,TGTGCCTGGACGGCGGGACTAGCGGGATCAGATACGCAGTATTTT
TRBJ2-7,TRBV5-5,few,TRBD1,CASSLTGAAYEQYF,TGTGCCAGCAGCTTGACAGGGGCAGCCTACGAGCAGTACTTC
TRBJ2-7,TRBV11-1,.,.,CASSLSYRALIHEAYEQYF,TGTGCCAGCAGCTTATCCTACAGGGCCCTAATTCACGAGGCCTACGAGCAGTACTTC
TRBJ2-3,TRBV12-3/TRBV12-4,few,TRBD1,CASLTWSRDRGRTHTDTQYF,TGTGCCAGCCTTACTTGGTCCCGGGACAGGGGAAGAACACACACAGATACGCAGTATTTT
TRBJ2-5,TRBV20-1,few,.,CSGRAGKETQYF,TGCAGTGGCCGGGCCGGGAAAGAGACCCAGTACTTC
TRBJ2-2,TRBV7-6,many,TRBD2,CASSLSPSGVNTGELFF,TGTGCCAGCAGCTTATCCCCGAGCGGGGTGAACACCGGGGAGCTGTTTTTT
TRBJ2-1,TRBV7-8,.,TRBD2,CASSYLGAGASYNEQFF,TGTGCCAGCAGCTATCTAGGAGCGGGAGCCTCCTACAATGAGCAGTTCTTC
TRBJ2-1,TRBV9,few,.,CASSLGYYNEQFF,TGTGCCAGCAGCTTAGGCTATTACAATGAGCAGTTCTTC
TRBJ2-7,TRBV7-2,.,.,CASSSPLIEQYF,TGTGCCAGCAGCTCCCCCTTAATCGAGCAGTACTTC